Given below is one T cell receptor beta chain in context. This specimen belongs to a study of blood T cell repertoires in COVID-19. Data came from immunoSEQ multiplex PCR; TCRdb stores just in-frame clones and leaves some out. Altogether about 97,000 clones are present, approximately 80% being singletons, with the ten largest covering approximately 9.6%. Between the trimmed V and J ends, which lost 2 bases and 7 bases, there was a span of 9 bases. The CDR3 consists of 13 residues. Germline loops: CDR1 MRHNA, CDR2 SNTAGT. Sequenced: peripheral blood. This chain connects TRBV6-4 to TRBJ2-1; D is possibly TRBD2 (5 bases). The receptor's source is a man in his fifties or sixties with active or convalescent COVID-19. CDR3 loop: CASSDLGENEQFF. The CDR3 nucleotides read TGTGCCAGCAGTGACCTCGGGGAGAATGAGCAGTTCTTC.